This T cell receptor beta chain appears in the sequencing data of a study of identical twins (dated by TCRdb to 2016 to 2017). With regard to the full study: To test whether fetal clonotypes persist, this study deep-sequenced TCR alpha and beta repertoires from monozygotic twins, from unrelated adults of various ages, and from cord blood. Replicate twin experiments were performed at different times using different library preparation protocols to rule out contamination. On the study overall, not on this receptor specifically: Out-of-frame TCR alpha sequences shared between twins showed an excess of low generation-probability sequences compared with coincidental sharing between unrelated individuals. Zero-insertion analyses could be partly confounded by invariant T cells such as MAIT and iNKT, although diverse VJ usage argued against such confounding for most clonotypes. In beta out-of-frame sequences, excess twin sharing was weaker, because having fewer shared sequences lowered the signal-to-noise ratio. In monozygotic twins, out-of-frame TCR alpha sharing was systematically underestimated by recombination models, although the models agreed with sharing between unrelated individuals. Because the same donors could not be followed over many years, conclusions were based on cross-sectional statistical analysis. Fewer insertions were carried by abundant cord blood beta clonotypes; a weaker similar trend was observed in young adult naive repertoires, while no such trend was observed in memory repertoires.

This clonotype was counted between two and nine times. Its recognized antigen is unknown. No base quality values were provided; no much bigger clone lies one nucleotide off. The germline V gene (reference sequence) sets CDR1 to DFQATT and CDR2 to SNEGSKA. The CDR3 covers 14 residues, taking in both the cysteine and the phenylalanine. The DNA shown is the 42-base CDR3, in frame from base 1. The junction shows trimming of 2 bases on V and 0 bases on J, plus 11 bases between the germline ends. Library creation used 5' RACE. The listed sequencing device is Illumina HiSeq 2000. A universal primer binding site was introduced by template switching, and a unique molecular identifier was present in the final cDNA, enabling accurate counting of TCR cDNA molecules. Specific primers in the conserved constant-segment region were used to synthesize first-strand cDNA for the TCR alpha and beta chains. To control for contamination, every cDNA library carried two barcodes: a SMART-Mk sample barcode plus Illumina barcodes. TruSeq adapter sequences, together with Illumina sample barcodes, were added in two successive PCR steps. TCR alpha and beta cDNA libraries were sequenced on the Illumina HiSeq platform with custom primers. Regarding the original processing steps: MiGEC processed the raw reads to extract unique molecular identifiers, while MiXCR was used to determine the CDR3 positions. For each individual, recombination models were inferred using an EM algorithm with the repgenHMM and IGoR tools. Shared clonotypes were analyzed with the tcR package in R, and sharing was normalized by the product of cloneset sizes. To study raw recombination free of thymic and clonal selection effects, out-of-frame nonproductive sequences were analyzed. TCRdb reworked the public reads: Q25 trimming with fastp, MiXCR clone assembly, productive beta chains retained. Each entry merges the rows of one CDR3 protein and shows their most common DNA and genes. These V and J calls rely on TCRdb rather than the paper's analysis. Counted in this sample were 200,000 to 250,000 distinct CDR3 sequences; about 6.7% of them appeared once. Jointly, the top ten make up about 14% of the sample.

Only healthy Caucasian donors were included. The twin cohort comprised three pairs of female monozygotic twins, all aged about 18 to 29 years. Positive isolation kits from Invitrogen were used to isolate CD4+ and CD8+ T cell populations. This same sample was also taken into another study, of T cells expressing NK-cell markers. According to the second study: TCR beta-chain repertoires were profiled in sorted CD3+CD56+NKG2C+, CD3+CD56+NKG2C- and CD3+CD56-NKG2C+ T-cell subsets from about 8 donors. Seven of the eight sequenced donors were HCMV-seropositive and one was HCMV-seronegative. In several experiments an anti-gammadeltaTCR antibody was added to restrict sorting to alphabetaTCR-expressing T cells. For roughly six donors, the dominant CD3+CD56+NKG2C+ clonotypes were among the top 10 CD8+ clonotypes and accounted for about 1.0-8% of CD8+ T cells. Those dominant clonotypes were again the most abundant among CD3+CD56-NKG2C+ cells in a few donors, at about 28.3-65%. It remained unclear whether the expanded NKG2C-expressing T cell clones were specific for HCMV antigens. All eight donors whose samples were sequenced were randomly selected healthy volunteers, three of them men and five women. To determine HCMV serostatus, a commercial ELISA kit was used to detect HCMV-specific IgG in serum. MIGEC was used to demultiplex reads and group reads by UMI, and MiTCR was used to assemble and quantify clonotypes. To remove erroneous sequences, TCR cDNA sequences were retained only when supported by two or more reads. The tcR package was used for downstream repertoire analysis, with clonotypes matched between fractions based on CDR3 nucleotide sequence plus V segment. VDJmatch was used to annotate antigen specificity against VDJdb, with one amino acid substitution in CDR3 allowed.

The source is a woman between 18 and 29 years old in good health. The sequencing sample was made of CD8+ T cells sorted from blood. This chain is built from TRBV20-1 and TRBJ2-7; TRBD1 might be the D gene, on 6 matching bases. The DNA is TGCAGTGCTAGACCCCAGGGGATCTCCTACGAGCAGTACTTC. This encodes CSARPQGISYEQYF.